Sequencing of this T cell receptor beta chain was carried out in a study of radiotherapy plus CTLA-4 blockade in lung cancer. TCRdb keeps only in-frame clones here, not all; method: immunoSEQ multiplex PCR. The sample includes about 62,000 clones, 70% to 80% of them seen just once. With V trimmed by 4 bases and J by 11 bases, 13 bases remained unmatched. The V gene's germline CDR1 is SGHRS and CDR2 YFSETQ. CDR3 length equals 14 residues. This TCR was recovered from a human donor with non-small cell lung cancer who had a complete response to radiotherapy plus ipilimumab. The sequenced sample was peripheral blood, obtained from a patient treated with radiotherapy plus ipilimumab. The chain links TRBV5-1 to TRBJ2-5, with TRBD1 identical over 8 bases. CDR3 residues: CASSEQGGLGEQYF. The CDR3 DNA reads TGCGCCAGCAGCGAACAGGGGGGTTTGGGAGAGCAGTACTTC.